The 20 T cell receptor beta chains reported below all come from one sample, sequenced in a study of blood T cells in healthy people across ages. A second PCR, run for roughly 7 to 12 cycles, used a sample-barcoded 5' primer plus a J-beta primer mix. TCRdb re-derived calls from the 5' RACE reads in MiXCR, one entry per CDR3 protein. The sample has roughly 1.5 million distinct CDR3 sequences, approximately 43% seen once. Sequenced material: blood. The source is a woman under 30 in good health.

This clonotype was recorded a few times. This chain joins TRBV27 and TRBJ2-2; D is ambiguous. The CDR3 contains 13 residues. Germline V gene data show CDR1 as MNHEY and CDR2 as SMNVEV (reference sequence). V shed 3 bases and J shed 6 bases, with 8 bases lying between them. The CDR3 reads CASSFPQAGELFF. The DNA for the CDR3 is TGTGCCAGCAGTTTTCCCCAGGCCGGGGAGCTGTTTTTT.

This rearrangement joins TRBV5-6 to TRBJ1-1, with 7 bases matching TRBD1. The CDR3 spans 13 residues. J gave up 7 bases and V 4 bases, and 7 bases lay outside the gene matches. Germline CDR1 reads SGHDT; CDR2 reads YYEEEE. CDR3 sequence (DNA): TGTGCCAGCAGCGGACAGGCTGCATATGAAGCTTTCTTT. Translating gives CASSGQAAYEAFF.

This clonotype was counted between two and nine times. This chain uses TRBV20-1 with TRBJ1-2; 11 bases are a match to TRBD1. Germline V gene data show CDR1 as DFQATT and CDR2 as SNEGSKA (reference sequence). This CDR3 region has 13 residues. Here the CDR3 reads CANLGQGAYGYTF. CDR3 nucleotide sequence: TGCGCGAACTTAGGACAGGGGGCATATGGCTACACCTTC.

J is TRBJ1-1 and V is TRBV12-3 or TRBV12-4; D is unclear. CDR3 length: 14 residues. Between the trimmed V and J ends, which lost 3 bases and 1 base, there was a span of 9 bases. The CDR3 DNA reads TGTGCCAGCAGTTTCAAGGGTTCGAACACTGAAGCTTTCTTT. Protein: CASSFKGSNTEAFF.

The chain links TRBV7-9 to TRBJ2-7; D is uncertain. CDR1 and CDR2 (germline): SEHNR, FQNEAQ (reference sequence). The CDR3 extends over 12 amino acids. The V end lost 5 bases, the J end lost 5 bases, and 10 bases lay between the germline ends. The CDR3 DNA sequence: TGTGCCAGCAGCCGCGACTTCCACGAGCAGTACTTC. It encodes CASSRDFHEQYF. The full variable domain, its missing parts supplied by reference TRBV7-9 and TRBJ2-7, is DTGVSQNPRHKITKRGQNVTFRCDPISEHNRLYWYRQTLGQGPEFLTYFQNEAQLEKSRLLSDRFSAERPKGSFSTLEIQRTEQGDSAMYLCASSRDFHEQYFGPGTRLTVT.

This chain connects TRBV5-1 to TRBJ1-4; possible D gene TRBD1, 6 bases. From germline, CDR1 is SGHRS and CDR2 YFSETQ. The CDR3 covers 15 residues. V lost 3 bases and J 8 bases, leaving 17 bases between the germline ends. CDR3 nucleotide sequence: TGCGCCAGCAGCTCCGGGGGACACCAGCAGGAAAAACTGTTTTTT. Protein sequence: CASSSGGHQQEKLFF.

This chain connects TRBV6-2 or TRBV6-3 to TRBJ1-1; no clear D. Trimming removed 0 bases at V and 8 bases at J, with 10 bases between. CDR3 length equals 13 residues. The V gene's germline CDR1 is MNHEY and CDR2 SVGEGT. DNA of the CDR3: TGTGCCAGCAGTTACTCGAGGGTTTCCGAAGCTTTCTTT. This sequence encodes CASSYSRVSEAFF.

This clonotype was detected only a few times. This clone may be a read error of a much larger clone one base away. V is TRBV4-3 and J is TRBJ2-1; no clear D. CDR3 size: 13 residues. Trimming stripped 0 bases from V and 3 bases from J, with 3 bases between. Germline V CDR1 and CDR2: LGHNA, YSLEER. CDR3 DNA sequence: TGCGCCAGCAGCCAAGACGTCTACAATGAGCAGTTCTTC. It specifies CASSQDVYNEQFF.

This clonotype was counted a few times. This chain connects TRBV20-1 to TRBJ2-7; tentatively, D is TRBD1 (6 bases). V shed 0 bases and J shed 4 bases, with 13 bases lying between them. This CDR3 is built from 14 residues. Germline CDR1 and CDR2: DFQATT and SNEGSKA (reference sequence). CDR3 DNA: TGCAGTGCTAGAGATTGGCAAAGGGGGTACGAGCAGTACTTC. Translation gives CSARDWQRGYEQYF.

In this sample, this clonotype turned up a few times. This sequence joins TRBV7-2 and TRBJ2-3, with TRBD2 matching over 9 bases. The germline V gene encodes CDR1 SGHTA and CDR2 FQGNSA. This CDR3 has 17 residues. The V gene end was trimmed by 2 bases and the J gene end by 1 base; junction bases not matched to a gene: 7. CDR3: CASSLRIAGGGTDTQYF. The CDR3 nucleotides read TGTGCCAGCAGCTTACGTATTGCGGGGGGGGGCACAGATACGCAGTATTTT.

This clonotype was observed a single time. The chain joins TRBV7-8 to TRBJ2-5; unclear D gene. The ends were cut back, 5 bases at V and 11 bases at J, with 18 bases in the middle. This CDR3 region has 13 residues. Germline V gives CDR1 SGHVS, CDR2 FQNEAQ. CDR3 sequence (DNA): TGTGCCAGCAGCCCAAACACGGCGAATGAGCAGTACTTC. It specifies CASSPNTANEQYF.

This clonotype was found once. The chain uses TRBV6-1 and TRBJ1-5; 10 nucleotides agree with TRBD1. CDR3 length: 13 residues. The ends lost 9 bases at V and 7 bases at J; junction bases unmatched: 6. From germline, CDR1 is MNHNS and CDR2 SASEGT. CDR3 amino acids: CASLGTGAQPQHF. DNA of the CDR3: TGTGCCAGTCTCGGGACAGGGGCCCAGCCCCAGCATTTT.

Ten or more counts support this clonotype. The chain employs TRBV4-3 and TRBJ2-1; D is undetermined. Germline CDR1 LGHNA, CDR2 YSLEER. V was pared by 1 base and J by 4 bases, with 5 bases between. CDR3 length equals 13 residues. The CDR3 spells CASSQGAYNEQFF. The CDR3 DNA reads as TGCGCCAGCAGCCAAGGAGCATACAATGAGCAGTTCTTC.

This chain's CDR3 is CASSLRGSMNTEAFF. The CDR3 DNA reads as TGTGCCAGCAGCTTAAGAGGGAGCATGAACACTGAAGCTTTCTTT. This chain links TRBV11-2 with TRBJ1-1, with D uncertain. The CDR3 runs 15 residues. The ends were cut back, 2 bases at V and 0 bases at J, with 10 bases in the middle. The germline V gene encodes CDR1 SGHAT and CDR2 FQNNGV.

The gene calls are TRBV13 and TRBJ2-3; TRBD2 matches 7 bases. V trimming: 0 bases; J trimming: 2 bases; junction bases outside the gene matches: 8. The CDR3 contains 17 residues. Germline V gene lookup returns CDR1 PRHDT and CDR2 FYEKMQ (reference sequence). The CDR3 region is CASSLGSAGDPTDTQYF. CDR3 in DNA: TGTGCCAGCAGCTTAGGCTCCGCGGGGGATCCCACAGATACGCAGTATTTT.

The CDR3 protein is CASTLLAVTDTQYF. DNA of the CDR3: TGTGCCAGCACCCTACTAGCGGTTACAGATACGCAGTATTTT. This chain connects TRBV5-6 to TRBJ2-3; 8 bases are a match to TRBD2. The germline CDR1 and CDR2 sequences are SGHDT and YYEEEE. The J segment lost 3 bases and the V segment lost 6 bases, leaving 6 bases of the junction unmatched. This CDR3 contains 14 residues.

This clonotype has ten or more counts. The chain employs TRBV25-1 and TRBJ2-5; a weak D match, TRBD1 (5 bases). Per germline, CDR1 MGHDK and CDR2 SYGVNS. The V end lost 2 bases, the J end lost 2 bases, and 12 bases lay between the germline ends. The CDR3 extends over 15 amino acids. CDR3 in amino acids: CASSEGATAQETQYF. The CDR3, as DNA: TGTGCCAGCAGTGAAGGGGCCACAGCTCAAGAGACCCAGTACTTC.

This clonotype was detected ten times or more. The gene calls are TRBV25-1 and TRBJ2-1; D may be TRBD1 or TRBD2 (5 bases each). CDR3 size: 14 residues. Germline V gene sequence: CDR1 MGHDK, CDR2 SYGVNS. Between the trimmed V and J ends, which lost 6 bases and 0 bases, there was a span of 9 bases. The CDR3 reads CASSEGSSYNEQFF. CDR3 DNA: TGTGCCAGCAGCGAGGGGAGCTCCTACAATGAGCAGTTCTTC.

The chain is built from TRBV12-3 or TRBV12-4 and TRBJ2-3, with TRBD2 as a possible D gene (5 bases). V lost 4 bases and J 4 bases, leaving 12 bases between the germline ends. The CDR3 is made up of 14 amino acids. In nucleotides, the CDR3 is TGTGCCAGCAGTTATAGCGTAAGCGCAGATACGCAGTATTTT. It yields the protein CASSYSVSADTQYF.

The chain has TRBV3-1 and TRBJ2-5; tentative D call: TRBD2 (7 bases). V shed 5 bases and J shed 2 bases, with 21 bases lying between them. This CDR3 has 17 residues. Germline V gene lookup returns CDR1 LGHDT and CDR2 YNNKEL (reference sequence). The CDR3 DNA reads as TGTGCCAGCAGCTTATGGGGGGCGGGAGATCGTCAAGAGACCCAGTACTTC. Translating it yields CASSLWGAGDRQETQYF.